The 16 T cell receptor beta chains below all came from one sample that was sequenced in a study of cytomegalovirus exposure and HLA in healthy donors. Both 60 Vbeta primers and 13 Jbeta primers went into the PCR. Method: immunoSEQ multiplex PCR; TCRdb's copy keeps in-frame clones and lacks some. The sample shows about 150,000 clones, just under 75% of them seen only once. Input material: PBMCs. These receptors were taken from a woman aged 18-35 years in good health and CMV-seronegative.

This chain connects TRBV19 to TRBJ1-2, with no clear D. V was trimmed by 3 bases and J by 6 bases, leaving 17 bases between them. Germline V CDR1 and CDR2: LNHDA, SQIVND (reference sequence). The CDR3 consists of 15 residues. DNA for the CDR3: TGTGCCAGTAGTATTCAAGGAGGGCGGAGGAATGGCTACACCTTC. It specifies CASSIQGGRRNGYTF. Based on the CDR3 plus reference TRBV19 and TRBJ1-2, the full variable domain is DGGITQSPKYLFRKEGQNVTLSCEQNLNHDAMYWYRQDPGQGLRLIYYSQIVNDFQKGDIAEGYSVSREKKESFPLTVTSAQKNPTAFYLCASSIQGGRRNGYTFGSGTRLTVV.

This clone was seen just once. The rearrangement links TRBV28 to TRBJ1-2; 10 nucleotides align to TRBD1. The CDR3 is 12 residues long. V shed 8 bases and J 7 bases; nucleotides not matched to a gene: 4. Germline values: CDR1 MDHEN, CDR2 SYDVKM. CDR3 in amino acids: CASWDRGSGYTF. The DNA of the CDR3 is TGTGCCAGCTGGGACAGGGGCTCTGGCTACACCTTC.

The CDR3 region has the DNA TGTGCCAGCACCCTGGCGGGGTCAGATACGCAGTATTTT. It specifies CASTLAGSDTQYF. The chain has TRBV27 and TRBJ2-3; the D gene is possibly TRBD2 (6 bases). Germline V gives CDR1 MNHEY, CDR2 SMNVEV (reference sequence). Trimming cost V 7 bases and J 4 bases, with 12 bases left between them. This CDR3 is 13 amino acids long.

As for this clone: Distinct nucleotide sequences in the sample also encode this CDR3. This chain joins TRBV28 and TRBJ1-3; D is undetermined. The CDR3 loop spans 15 amino acids. The V end was cut by 3 bases, the J end by 0 bases, with 9 bases between. Germline CDR1 is MDHEN and CDR2 is SYDVKM. CDR3 bases: TGTGCCAGCAGTTTGAGAGGCACCTCTGGAAACACCATATATTTT. Translating it yields CASSLRGTSGNTIYF. Combining the CDR3 with reference TRBV28 and TRBJ1-3 gives the whole variable domain DVKVTQSSRYLVKRTGEKVFLECVQDMDHENMFWYRQDPGLGLRLIYFSYDVKMKEKGDIPEGYSVSREKKERFSLILESASTNQTSMYLCASSLRGTSGNTIYFGEGSWLTVV.

V and J are TRBV6-5 and TRBJ2-7; 8 positions match TRBD1. Germline V lookup: CDR1 MNHEY, CDR2 SVGAGI. The CDR3 has 14 amino acids. Trimming removed 6 bases from V and 6 bases from J; junction bases left unmatched: 10. CDR3 sequence reads: CASSAGQGDGEQYV. As DNA, the CDR3 is TGTGCCAGCAGCGCTGGACAGGGCGACGGCGAGCAGTACGTC.

The chain couples TRBV7-2 to TRBJ1-1, with D possibly TRBD1 on 6 matching bases. Germline assignment: CDR1 SGHTA and CDR2 FQGNSA. V was trimmed by 5 bases and J by 4 bases, leaving 14 bases between them. The CDR3 consists of 14 residues. The DNA for the CDR3 is TGTGCCAGCAGCCCCCGCAGGGGATTCACTGAAGCTTTCTTT. This sequence encodes CASSPRRGFTEAFF.

The V call is TRBV13, the J call TRBJ2-3; the D gene is possibly TRBD1 (5 bases). Germline lookup yields CDR1 PRHDT and CDR2 FYEKMQ (reference sequence). Trimming removed 3 bases at V and 5 bases at J, with 12 bases between. The CDR3 extends over 14 amino acids. The CDR3 spells CASSFRQGRDTQYF. CDR3 in DNA: TGTGCCAGCAGCTTTAGGCAGGGAAGAGATACGCAGTATTTT.

This chain links TRBV2 with TRBJ2-1, with 7 bases identical to TRBD2. The length of the CDR3 is 14 residues. V shed 3 bases and J 8 bases; nucleotides not matched to a gene: 7. Germline loops: CDR1 SNHLY, CDR2 FYNNEI. The CDR3 protein is CASSDGGSLDEQFF. Written as DNA, the CDR3 is TGTGCCAGCAGTGATGGCGGGAGCTTAGATGAGCAGTTCTTC.

This chain joins TRBV9 and TRBJ2-7, with a tentative D call TRBD2 (5 bases). CDR1 SGDLS and CDR2 YYNGEE come from the germline V gene. This CDR3 comprises 16 residues. Trimming cost V 4 bases and J 6 bases, with 23 bases left between them. This CDR3 reads CASSPSLAEGVGEQYF. The CDR3 DNA is TGTGCCAGCAGCCCCTCCCTAGCAGAGGGTGTGGGCGAGCAGTACTTC.

The V gene is TRBV7-9, the J gene TRBJ2-4; 11 nucleotides align to TRBD1. CDR1 and CDR2 from the germline V gene are SEHNR and FQNEAQ (reference sequence). V gave up 1 base and J gave up 4 bases; unmatched junction bases: 6. The CDR3 has 17 residues. The CDR3 sequence is CASSLVGQGAVKNIQYF. The CDR3 region has the DNA TGTGCCAGCAGCTTAGTTGGACAGGGGGCGGTTAAAAACATTCAGTACTTC.

The chain couples TRBV21-1 to TRBJ1-1. TRBV21-1 is a pseudogene. The length of the CDR3 is 17 residues. The CDR3: CASSKDEGPGMNTEAFF. The CDR3 DNA is TGTGCCAGCAGCAAAGATGAAGGGCCGGGGATGAACACTGAAGCTTTCTTT.

The genes are TRBV27 and TRBJ1-2; 7 bases match TRBD1. The V segment lost 2 bases and the J segment 6 bases; nucleotides outside the gene matches: 9. This CDR3 contains 15 residues. CDR1 and CDR2 (germline): MNHEY, SMNVEV (reference sequence). In DNA, the CDR3 is TGTGCCAGCAGTTTAGGTGACAGGGATATGGATGGCTACACCTTC. It encodes CASSLGDRDMDGYTF.

This clone was counted a few times. V is TRBV9 and J is TRBJ1-1; D remains unclear. Germline V CDR1 and CDR2: SGDLS, YYNGEE. The V and J ends lost 0 bases and 7 bases respectively, with 13 bases between them. The CDR3 extends over 14 amino acids. DNA of the CDR3: TGTGCCAGCAGCGTAGAAGTTACCGCCGGTGAAGCTTTCTTT. It is translated as CASSVEVTAGEAFF.

The rearrangement joins TRBV6-1 to TRBJ2-1, with 7 positions matching TRBD1. The V gene's germline CDR1 is MNHNS and CDR2 SASEGT. Losses at the gene ends were 4 bases for V and 1 base for J; bases not matched to a gene: 4. The CDR3 spans 15 residues. CDR3 protein: CASSARQGSYNEQFF. DNA for the CDR3: TGTGCCAGCAGTGCCAGACAGGGATCCTACAATGAGCAGTTCTTC.

The gene calls are TRBV10-2 and TRBJ2-1, with 8 bases lining up with TRBD2. Germline V gives CDR1 WSHSY, CDR2 SAAADI. With V trimmed by 7 bases and J by 5 bases, 4 bases remained unmatched. The CDR3 has 13 amino acids. CDR3 bases: TGCGCCAGCACACAGCGGGGGAACAATGAGCAGTTCTTC. Protein product: CASTQRGNNEQFF.

CDR3 bases: TGTGCCAGCAGCCCGGGACTAGATACACTAACCCAAGAGACCCAGTACTTC. Amino acids: CASSPGLDTLTQETQYF. This chain connects TRBV9 to TRBJ2-5, with TRBD2 identical over 8 bases. The germline V gene encodes CDR1 SGDLS and CDR2 YYNGEE. Trimming removed 4 bases from V and 1 base from J; junction bases left unmatched: 12. This CDR3 is built from 17 residues. The full variable domain, with the rest looked up from reference TRBV9 and TRBJ2-5, is DSGVTQTPKHLITATGQRVTLRCSPRSGDLSVYWYQQSLDQGLQFLIQYYNGEERAKGNILERFSAQQFPDLHSELNLSSLELGDSALYFCASSPGLDTLTQETQYFGPGTRLLVL.